This is a list of T cell receptor beta chains from one sample in a study of cytomegalovirus exposure and HLA in healthy donors. Sequenced by immunoSEQ multiplex PCR; TCRdb stores in-frame clones only, minus some. The sample has approximately 150,000 clones, 87% seen once; the top ten hold under 5%. The sequenced sample consisted of PBMCs. Receptors originate from a man aged 18-30 years in good health and CMV-seropositive. CDR3s include the opening cysteine and the closing phenylalanine or tryptophan. Each record gives: clone size, D gene, J gene, V gene, CDR3 DNA, CDR3 protein. A D gene is named only where the DNA matches it firmly. Clone size is shown for a subset of rows, as once, few, many or a class of expanded clone.

size: NA
D: NA
J: TRBJ2-7
V: TRBV15
DNA: TGTGCCACCAGCAGAGATGGGGGGTTTGGTCAGGGTGGACTATTCTACGAGCAGTACTTC
CDR3: CATSRDGGFGQGGLFYEQYF

size: NA
D: NA
J: TRBJ2-1
V: TRBV30
DNA: TGTGCCTGGAGTGTTAAGGAGTACAATGAGCAGTTCTTC
CDR3: CAWSVKEYNEQFF

size: NA
D: NA
J: TRBJ2-3
V: TRBV14
DNA: TGTGCCAGCAGCATTAGAGGCGGAGATACGCAGTATTTT
CDR3: CASSIRGGDTQYF

size: NA
D: NA
J: TRBJ2-7
V: TRBV5-4
DNA: TGTGCCAGCAGCTTGGCAGGCCGAACCTACGAGCAGTACTTC
CDR3: CASSLAGRTYEQYF

size: NA
D: TRBD1
J: TRBJ1-1
V: TRBV7-9
DNA: TGTGCCAGCAGCCGTACAGGGGGCCTCACTGAAGCTTTCTTT
CDR3: CASSRTGGLTEAFF

size: NA
D: TRBD1
J: TRBJ1-1
V: TRBV30
DNA: TGTGCCTGGATGAGGGACAGAACTGAAGCTTTCTTT
CDR3: CAWMRDRTEAFF

size: NA
D: NA
J: TRBJ1-6
V: TRBV28
DNA: TGTGCCAGCAGTATAGGACAGATGGATTCACCCCTCCACTTT
CDR3: CASSIGQMDSPLHF

size: NA
D: NA
J: TRBJ2-7
V: TRBV5-1
DNA: TGCGCCAGCAGCTTGGGGGGCACCTCCTACGAGCAGTACTTC
CDR3: CASSLGGTSYEQYF

size: once
D: NA
J: TRBJ1-1
V: TRBV29-1
DNA: TGCAGCGTTGGCAGGGGGAACACTGAAGCTTTCTTT
CDR3: CSVGRGNTEAFF

size: NA
D: TRBD2
J: TRBJ2-1
V: TRBV27
DNA: TGTGCCAGCAGTTTCGGGACTAGCGGAGCCTACAATGAGCAGTTCTTC
CDR3: CASSFGTSGAYNEQFF

size: NA
D: NA
J: TRBJ1-6
V: TRBV5-5
DNA: TGTGCCAGCAGCTTGGACCTATCACCCCTCCACTTT
CDR3: CASSLDLSPLHF

size: NA
D: TRBD2
J: TRBJ2-3
V: TRBV6-5
DNA: TGTGCCAGCAGTTTTAGCACCGCCGGGGGGATCGCGCAGTATTTT
CDR3: CASSFSTAGGIAQYF

size: NA
D: NA
J: TRBJ1-1
V: TRBV5-1
DNA: TGCGCCAGCAGCCTTACGCCAGGTGGGAACACTGAAGCTTTCTTT
CDR3: CASSLTPGGNTEAFF

size: NA
D: NA
J: TRBJ2-4
V: TRBV7-8
DNA: TGTGCCAGCAGCCCCCTTCCGGGCCAGGAGGACATTCAGTACTTC
CDR3: CASSPLPGQEDIQYF

size: NA
D: NA
J: TRBJ1-3
V: TRBV27
DNA: TGTGCCAGCAGTCCTACAGTCTCTGGAAACACCATATATTTT
CDR3: CASSPTVSGNTIYF

size: NA
D: NA
J: TRBJ2-5
V: TRBV5-8
DNA: TGTGCCAGCAGCAGCAGACTAGTACAAGAGACCCAGTACTTC
CDR3: CASSSRLVQETQYF

size: NA
D: TRBD2
J: TRBJ2-1
V: TRBV2
DNA: TGTGCCAGCAGGCAAACCCAAGGGACTAGATCTTGGGGTGAGCAGTTCTTC
CDR3: CASRQTQGTRSWGEQFF

size: NA
D: TRBD1
J: TRBJ2-2
V: TRBV10-3
DNA: TGTGCCATCAGTGAGACTGGGACAGGGGGGACCGGGGAGCTGTTTTTT
CDR3: CAISETGTGGTGELFF

size: few
D: NA
J: TRBJ1-2
V: TRBV5-1
DNA: TGCGCCAGCAGCTTAGGGGATTGGTACTATGGCTACACCTTC
CDR3: CASSLGDWYYGYTF

size: NA
D: NA
J: TRBJ2-7
V: TRBV29-1
DNA: TGCAGCGTCCGAGGGACCTACGAGCAGTACTTC
CDR3: CSVRGTYEQYF

size: NA
D: TRBD2
J: TRBJ2-1
V: TRBV28
DNA: TGTGCCAGCCTAGCGGGGGCCGGGAATGAGCAGTTCTTC
CDR3: CASLAGAGNEQFF

size: once
D: NA
J: TRBJ2-3
V: TRBV13
DNA: TGTGCCAGCAGCTTAGGCCTAAGTGGATGGAGTAGCTCTAGCACAGATACGCAGTATTTT
CDR3: CASSLGLSGWSSSSTDTQYF

size: NA
D: NA
J: TRBJ1-1
V: TRBV10-3
DNA: TGTGCCATCAGCCGTAAACTCAAGAACACTGAAGCTTTCTTT
CDR3: CAISRKLKNTEAFF

size: NA
D: TRBD1
J: TRBJ1-1
V: TRBV28
DNA: TGTGCCAGCAGTTCCCCCGGGACAGGGAATAACCCTGAAGCTTTCTTT
CDR3: CASSSPGTGNNPEAFF

size: NA
D: NA
J: TRBJ1-3
V: TRBV6-5
DNA: TGTGCCAGCAGTTACTCGAGGCGCTCCGGAAACACCATATATTTT
CDR3: CASSYSRRSGNTIYF

size: NA
D: NA
J: TRBJ1-1
V: TRBV11-2
DNA: TGTGCCAGCAGCTCTTGGGGGGGTAACACTGTGGCTTTCTTT
CDR3: CASSSWGGNTVAFF

size: NA
D: TRBD1
J: TRBJ1-5
V: TRBV2
DNA: TGTGCCAGCAAAGACAGGGGCAATAGCAATCAGCCCCAGCATTTT
CDR3: CASKDRGNSNQPQHF

size: NA
D: TRBD1
J: TRBJ2-3
V: TRBV5-8
DNA: TGTGCCAGCAGCTTGGCCCTTGAATTGGGACAGAGCACAGATACGCAGTATTTT
CDR3: CASSLALELGQSTDTQYF

size: NA
D: NA
J: TRBJ1-2
V: TRBV14
DNA: TGTGCCAGCAGCTTCAACGAGAGGTCTGGCTACACCTTC
CDR3: CASSFNERSGYTF

size: NA
D: NA
J: TRBJ2-1
V: TRBV6-5
DNA: TGTGCCAGCAGTTCACCTAGCGCCCCTTACAATGAGCAGTTCTTC
CDR3: CASSSPSAPYNEQFF

size: few
D: TRBD1
J: TRBJ2-5
V: TRBV6-5
DNA: TGTGCCAGTCGGGACAGGGAGGAGACCCAGTACTTC
CDR3: CASRDREETQYF

size: NA
D: TRBD1
J: TRBJ1-1
V: TRBV19
DNA: TGTGCCAGTAGTATAGGGCCGGGACAGATGAACACTGAAGCTTTCTTT
CDR3: CASSIGPGQMNTEAFF

size: NA
D: NA
J: TRBJ2-7
V: TRBV6-6
DNA: TGTGCCAGCACCCAAGGTGGGAGGCTACTGGAGCAGTACTTC
CDR3: CASTQGGRLLEQYF

size: NA
D: NA
J: TRBJ2-5
V: TRBV9
DNA: TGTGCCAGCAGCGCACAGGGAAAAGAGACCCAGTACTTC
CDR3: CASSAQGKETQYF

size: NA
D: NA
J: TRBJ1-1
V: TRBV7-9
DNA: TGTGCCAGCAGCTTAGAGTCGAGGGCGCGCGGTGAAGCTTTCTTT
CDR3: CASSLESRARGEAFF

size: NA
D: TRBD2
J: TRBJ2-7
V: TRBV19
DNA: TGTGCCAGTAGCTCTAGCGGGAGTGGGGAGCAGTACTTC
CDR3: CASSSSGSGEQYF

size: NA
D: NA
J: TRBJ2-1
V: TRBV7-2
DNA: TGTGCCAGCAGCTTGGACTCGAGAAAGCAGTTCTTC
CDR3: CASSLDSRKQFF

size: NA
D: NA
J: TRBJ2-3
V: TRBV2
DNA: TGTGCCAGCAAGCTCACAGATACGCAGTATTTT
CDR3: CASKLTDTQYF

size: NA
D: NA
J: TRBJ2-3
V: TRBV21-1
DNA: TGTGCCAGCAGCAAAGGTGGGACAGGGTCTTTATTTGATACGCAGTATTTT
CDR3: CASSKGGTGSLFDTQYF

size: NA
D: NA
J: TRBJ1-6
V: TRBV21-1
DNA: TGTGCCAGCACCCGTCTGGCAGGGCATGAATCACCCCTCCACTTT
CDR3: CASTRLAGHESPLHF

size: NA
D: TRBD2
J: TRBJ2-5
V: TRBV30
DNA: TGTGCCTGGAGCGGGGGGTCCAAGGGGGAGACCCAGTACTTC
CDR3: CAWSGGSKGETQYF

size: NA
D: TRBD1
J: TRBJ1-1
V: TRBV5-6
DNA: TGTGCCAGCAGCTTCGGGACAGGGAGGAACACTGAAGCTTTCTTT
CDR3: CASSFGTGRNTEAFF

size: NA
D: TRBD1
J: TRBJ1-3
V: TRBV30
DNA: TGTGCTATTGACAGGGGAGGAAACACCATATATTTT
CDR3: CAIDRGGNTIYF

size: NA
D: NA
J: TRBJ1-4
V: TRBV6-1
DNA: TGTGCCAGCAGTCCCAGGCCGGTCACTAATGAAAAACTGTTTTTT
CDR3: CASSPRPVTNEKLFF

size: NA
D: TRBD1
J: TRBJ2-4
V: TRBV2
DNA: TGTGCCAGCAGTGGCCAACAGGGGCTAGCCAAAAACATTCAGTACTTC
CDR3: CASSGQQGLAKNIQYF

size: NA
D: TRBD2
J: TRBJ2-2
V: TRBV5-4
DNA: TGTGCCAGCAGCTTGGTAGCGGGGAGCACCGGGGAGCTGTTTTTT
CDR3: CASSLVAGSTGELFF

size: NA
D: TRBD1
J: TRBJ1-4
V: TRBV19
DNA: TGTGCCAGTAGTTGGGACAGCCGGGATGAAAAACTGTTTTTT
CDR3: CASSWDSRDEKLFF

size: NA
D: TRBD1
J: TRBJ1-4
V: TRBV5-1
DNA: TGCGCCAGCAGGGATCGACAGGGGGCGAATGAAAAACTGTTTTTT
CDR3: CASRDRQGANEKLFF

size: NA
D: TRBD1
J: TRBJ1-1
V: TRBV5-6
DNA: TGTGCCAGCAGCTTTATGGGACAGGGGAACACTGAAGCTTTCTTT
CDR3: CASSFMGQGNTEAFF

size: once
D: TRBD2
J: TRBJ2-3
V: TRBV6-1
DNA: TGTGCCAGCAGTGAAATGAGCGGGGGGGCAGATACGCAGTATTTT
CDR3: CASSEMSGGADTQYF

size: NA
D: TRBD1
J: TRBJ2-7
V: TRBV18
DNA: TGTGCCAGCTCACCCGGGACAGGGGTCTTCGAGCAGTACTTC
CDR3: CASSPGTGVFEQYF

size: NA
D: NA
J: TRBJ1-2
V: TRBV4-1
DNA: TGCGCCAGCAGCCAACCAGGAGGGAGCTACACCTTC
CDR3: CASSQPGGSYTF

size: NA
D: TRBD1
J: TRBJ1-2
V: TRBV5-1
DNA: TGCGCCAGCAGCCAGACGACAGGGACCTATGGCTACACCTTC
CDR3: CASSQTTGTYGYTF

size: many
D: TRBD2
J: TRBJ2-3
V: TRBV15
DNA: TGTGCCACCAGCAGAGATCGGGGGGGGCCCACAGATACGCAGTATTTT
CDR3: CATSRDRGGPTDTQYF

size: once
D: TRBD2
J: TRBJ2-1
V: TRBV5-1
DNA: TGCGCCAGCAGCTTGGAGGGTAGCGGGTACAATGAGCAGTTCTTC
CDR3: CASSLEGSGYNEQFF

size: once
D: NA
J: TRBJ2-1
V: TRBV27
DNA: TGTGCCAGCAGTTTAAGCGATAGCTCCTACAATGAGCAGTTCTTC
CDR3: CASSLSDSSYNEQFF